In this sample, the clone carrying this TCR beta chain turned up many times. CDR1 and CDR2 (germline): SGHTA, FQGNSA. V dropped 0 bases and J dropped 0 bases, with 14 bases sitting between them. The CDR3 loop spans 17 amino acids. These data come from a study of T-cell reconstitution after alpha-beta-depleted transplantation in children. Using unique molecular identifiers, the investigators prepared the TCRbeta library. TCRdb ran MiXCR on the PCR reads and lists one entry per CDR3 protein. In the table there are a few hundred thousand distinct CDR3 sequences, about a tenth of which are singletons. Sequencing was performed on PBMCs from the stem cell graft donor, taken from the stem cell graft. The clonotype was recovered from a human donor who donated a stem cell graft to a child with acute myeloid leukemia. The chain links TRBV7-2 to TRBJ1-2; D is undetermined. As DNA, the CDR3 is TGTGCCAGCAGCTTAGCGTGGGAACGGGTAGCTAACTATGGCTACACCTTC. Translated: CASSLAWERVANYGYTF.